This T cell receptor (beta chain) was captured by sequencing in a study of cytomegalovirus exposure and HLA in healthy donors. Study at large: Findings of an earlier analysis included about 100 million unique TCR beta sequences from roughly 180 million T cells.

In regard to this clone: The antigen remains undetermined. Germline and junction disagree at one end, which may indicate a read error.

Whole-study results and caveats: A few chains linked to CMV were shown in vitro to be specific for CMV antigens.

Amplification used 60 Vbeta primers and 13 Jbeta primers. Libraries were prepared by immunoSEQ multiplex PCR; TCRdb keeps only in-frame clonotypes and omits some of them. The sample has about 120,000 clones; roughly three quarters are singletons. The source is a man in his fifties in good health and CMV-seropositive. The sequenced sample consisted of PBMCs.

As DNA, the CDR3 is TGCGCCAGCAGCGAGGGACTAGAGCGGTACTTC. Its protein product is CASSEGLERYF. The genes are TRBV5-1 and TRBJ2-7, with 8 bases that match TRBD2. The germline gives CDR1 SGHRS, CDR2 YFSETQ. This CDR3 comprises 11 residues.